These 11 T cell receptor beta chains share one sample of origin, sequenced in a study of radiation and T cells in renal cell carcinoma. Clones were read by immunoSEQ multiplex PCR, and TCRdb kept only the in-frame ones, dropping some. Seen here are 150,000 or so clones, about 87% observed once, and the top ten hold around 11%. The time point: blood 4 weeks post-SBRT, at nephrectomy. The treatment: 15 Gy SBRT to primary tumor, nephrectomy 4 weeks later. This material consisted of blood, taken from a patient whose treatment included radiotherapy and nephrectomy. The receptors derive from a woman between 50 and 59 years old with renal cell carcinoma.

The chain is built from TRBV19 and TRBJ1-3, with D possibly matching TRBD1 (5 bases). V was trimmed by 1 base and J by 2 bases, leaving 9 bases between them. The CDR3 contains 15 residues. The germline V gene has CDR1 LNHDA and CDR2 SQIVND (reference sequence). This CDR3 is CASSIVGGAGNTIYF. The CDR3 DNA reads TGTGCCAGTAGTATAGTGGGGGGTGCTGGAAACACCATATATTTT.

This clone turned up a few times. The chain has TRBV19 and TRBJ2-2; 8 nucleotides agree with TRBD1. The V gene's germline CDR1 is LNHDA and CDR2 SQIVND (reference sequence). This CDR3 is 15 amino acids long. Trimming at V came to 4 bases and at J to 8 bases, leaving 9 bases not matched to a gene. The CDR3 DNA reads as TGTGCCAGTAGTACCCTACAGGGGGAGTGGGGGGAGCTGTTTTTT. Its protein product is CASSTLQGEWGELFF.

The rearrangement uses TRBV29-1 and TRBJ2-1; 7 bases agree with TRBD2. Germline V gene lookup returns CDR1 SQVTM and CDR2 ANQGSEA. V gave up 7 bases and J gave up 0 bases; unmatched junction bases: 6. The CDR3 is 14 amino acids. The CDR3: CSAERGLSYNEQFF. In nucleotides, the CDR3 is TGCAGCGCCGAGCGGGGTCTCTCCTACAATGAGCAGTTCTTC.

The gene calls are TRBV5-8 and TRBJ2-2; 8 nucleotides align to TRBD2. Trimming at V came to 2 bases and at J to 6 bases, leaving 9 bases not matched to a gene. From germline, CDR1 is SGHTS and CDR2 YDEGEE. This CDR3 has 16 residues. In DNA, the CDR3 is TGTGCCAGCAGCTTAAGACGAACTAGCGGCTCCGGGGAGCTGTTTTTT. Translating it yields CASSLRRTSGSGELFF. The full variable domain, its missing parts supplied by reference TRBV5-8 and TRBJ2-2, is EAGVTQSPTHLIKTRGQQATLRCSPISGHTSVYWYQQALGLGLQFLLWYDEGEERNRGNFPPRFSGRQFPNYSSELNVNALELEDSALYLCASSLRRTSGSGELFFGEGSRLTVL.

This clone was counted between two and nine times. The gene calls are TRBV4-3 and TRBJ2-3, with D unresolved. Germline CDR1 and CDR2: LGHNA and YSLEER. V was trimmed by 0 bases and J by 2 bases, leaving 12 bases between them. The CDR3 consists of 16 residues. DNA for the CDR3: TGCGCCAGCAGCCAAGATCGGGCAACCGACACAGATACGCAGTATTTT. This translates into CASSQDRATDTDTQYF.

J is TRBJ1-5 and V is TRBV7-2; 10 nucleotides align to TRBD1. Germline CDR1 is SGHTA and CDR2 is FQGNSA. The junction had 5 bases not matched to a gene; V was cut back by 5 bases and J by 4 bases. This CDR3 has 15 residues. The CDR3 bases are TGTGCCAGCAGCGCGGGACAGGGGATGAATCAGCCCCAGCATTTT. This gives the protein CASSAGQGMNQPQHF.

The CDR3 DNA reads as TGTGCCACCAGCAGGGTAGGGACTAGCAGATACAATGAGCAGTTCTTC. This sequence encodes CATSRVGTSRYNEQFF. The V gene is TRBV15, the J gene TRBJ2-1; 9 nucleotides line up with TRBD2. This CDR3 has 16 amino acids. J lost 4 bases, V lost 3 bases, and 7 bases had no gene match. The germline gives CDR1 LNHNV, CDR2 YYDKDF (reference sequence). Full variable domain (outside the CDR3, taken from reference TRBV15 and TRBJ2-1): DAMVIQNPRYQVTQFGKPVTLSCSQTLNHNVMYWYQQKSSQAPKLLFHYYDKDFNNEADTPDNFQSRRPNTSFCFLDIRSPGLGDTAMYLCATSRVGTSRYNEQFFGPGTRLTVL.

This chain joins TRBV18 and TRBJ1-3, with D perhaps matching TRBD1 (5 bases). There are 17 residues in the CDR3. Germline V gene lookup returns CDR1 KGHSH and CDR2 LQKENI. V lost 1 base to trimming and J lost 3 bases, with 16 bases between them. CDR3 sequence reads: CASSPRTGQSGGNTIYF. The CDR3 coding sequence is TGTGCCAGCTCACCACGTACAGGACAAAGCGGTGGAAACACCATATATTTT.

The V and J genes are TRBV4-3 and TRBJ2-3; possible D gene TRBD1, 6 bases. Germline lookup yields CDR1 LGHNA and CDR2 YSLEER. Trimming shortened V by 1 base and J by 5 bases, and 13 bases separated the two germline ends. The CDR3 has 15 amino acids. CDR3 loop: CASSQVRLGGDTQYF. For the CDR3, the DNA is TGCGCCAGCAGCCAAGTTAGGCTAGGGGGAGATACGCAGTATTTT.

The chain employs TRBV19 and TRBJ2-2; 9 nucleotides agree with TRBD1. The CDR3 is made up of 17 amino acids. CDR1 and CDR2 (germline): LNHDA, SQIVND (reference sequence). J lost 4 bases, V lost 5 bases, and 11 bases had no gene match. The chain's CDR3 is CASSSSGTGKVTGELFF. CDR3 sequence (DNA): TGTGCCAGTAGTTCTTCCGGGACAGGGAAGGTCACCGGGGAGCTGTTTTTT.

The chain employs TRBV5-1 and TRBJ1-4; D is possibly TRBD1 (6 bases). Trimming took 4 bases from V and 7 from J, leaving 20 bases between them. Germline V gives CDR1 SGHRS, CDR2 YFSETQ. This CDR3 contains 16 residues. The CDR3 DNA reads TGCGCCAGCAGCACAACAGGGACCCGCGGAGGTGAAAAACTGTTTTTT. It specifies CASSTTGTRGGEKLFF.